A selection of T cell receptor beta chains follows, all from one sample in a study of shared clonotypes between healthy human individuals. The repertoire was sequenced with immunoSEQ multiplex PCR; TCRdb's copy has only in-frame clones and lacks some. Of fewer than 2.5 million clones listed, more than 85% were seen once; the top ten hold more than 0.35%. Sequencing was done on a sample of naive CD4+ T cells from PBMCs. The receptors come from a man aged 18 to 29 in good health. Some clones in this sample may be carry-over from other donors' samples. Each CDR3 is given with its conserved first and last residue. Fields, in order: V gene, D gene, J gene, clone size, CDR3 DNA, CDR3 protein. D genes are given only for firm matches. Size tells how often a clone was seen (once, few, many) or the class of an expanded clone, and some rows leave it out.

V: TRBV28
D: NA
J: TRBJ2-5
size: NA
DNA: TGTGCCAGCAGTTTATCAGGGGCAGGAGAGACCCAGTACTTC
CDR3: CASSLSGAGETQYF

V: TRBV4-3
D: NA
J: TRBJ2-5
size: NA
DNA: TGCGCCAGCAGCCAAGAGTACCAAGAGACCCAGTACTTC
CDR3: CASSQEYQETQYF

V: TRBV28
D: TRBD1
J: TRBJ1-1
size: NA
DNA: TGTGCCAGCAGTTTGTCAGGGGGCTGGACTGAAGCTTTCTTT
CDR3: CASSLSGGWTEAFF

V: TRBV11-2
D: TRBD1
J: TRBJ2-2
size: NA
DNA: TGTGCCAGCGAGATTTTGCCGGGACAGAGACCAACCGGGGAGCTGTTTTTT
CDR3: CASEILPGQRPTGELFF

V: TRBV4-1
D: NA
J: TRBJ2-1
size: NA
DNA: TGCGCCAGCAGCCAAGTAAGGGCGGGGAAGCAGTTCTTC
CDR3: CASSQVRAGKQFF

V: TRBV5-1
D: NA
J: TRBJ2-7
size: NA
DNA: TGCGCCAGCAGCGTTGAACAGGGATGGGGCCAGTACTTC
CDR3: CASSVEQGWGQYF

V: TRBV5-1
D: TRBD2
J: TRBJ2-3
size: NA
DNA: TGCGCCAGCAGCCCCACGGCTAGCGGGAGAACAACGGATACGCAGTATTTT
CDR3: CASSPTASGRTTDTQYF

V: TRBV9
D: NA
J: TRBJ1-3
size: NA
DNA: TGTGCCAGCAGCCCCCGACAGGCCGGGAGGAACACCATATATTTT
CDR3: CASSPRQAGRNTIYF

V: TRBV11-2
D: NA
J: TRBJ2-5
size: NA
DNA: TGTGCCAGCAGCTTACGCCCCTCAAGGACGGGGGAGCAGTACTTC
CDR3: CASSLRPSRTGEQYF

V: TRBV5-1
D: NA
J: TRBJ2-5
size: NA
DNA: TGCGCCAGCAGCTTGCCCCAAGAGACCCAGTACTTC
CDR3: CASSLPQETQYF

V: TRBV7-2
D: NA
J: TRBJ1-2
size: NA
DNA: TGTGCCAGCAGCCCCGAGCGAAACTATGGCTACACCTTC
CDR3: CASSPERNYGYTF

V: TRBV2
D: TRBD2
J: TRBJ2-5
size: once
DNA: TGTGCCAGCAGTGAACTGATCGCGGGAGTGCAGTACTTC
CDR3: CASSELIAGVQYF

V: TRBV5-1
D: NA
J: TRBJ1-1
size: NA
DNA: TGCGCCAGCAGTGAATCGAGAGAAGCTTTCTTT
CDR3: CASSESREAFF

V: TRBV4-3
D: TRBD1
J: TRBJ1-2
size: NA
DNA: TGCGCCAGCAGCCAAGCGGCAGGGGGCAGCTATGGCTACACCTTC
CDR3: CASSQAAGGSYGYTF

V: TRBV5-1
D: NA
J: TRBJ2-2
size: NA
DNA: TGCGCCAGCCTTAGTCGGGAGCTGTTTTTT
CDR3: CASLSRELFF

V: TRBV20-1
D: NA
J: TRBJ2-3
size: NA
DNA: TGCAGTGCCGGGCCCGCAGATACGCAGTATTTT
CDR3: CSAGPADTQYF

V: TRBV28
D: TRBD1
J: TRBJ2-1
size: NA
DNA: TGTGCCAGCAGCCCGTCCCGGACAGGGGTCGGTGAGCAGTTCTTC
CDR3: CASSPSRTGVGEQFF

V: TRBV28
D: NA
J: TRBJ2-7
size: NA
DNA: TGTGCCAGCAGGCGGGACAGTATAGAGCAGTACTTC
CDR3: CASRRDSIEQYF

V: TRBV6-1
D: TRBD1
J: TRBJ1-3
size: NA
DNA: TGTGCCAGCAGAGAAACAACGACAGGGGTTAACACCATATATTTT
CDR3: CASRETTTGVNTIYF

V: TRBV19
D: NA
J: TRBJ1-3
size: NA
DNA: TGTGCCAGTACCCCCCGGGGACCTGGAAACACCATATATTTT
CDR3: CASTPRGPGNTIYF

V: TRBV27
D: NA
J: TRBJ2-7
size: NA
DNA: TGTGCCAGCAGGCCTGGAGGGGGACAGCCGAAATCTCCGTGGGACGGGCAGTACTTC
CDR3: CASRPGGGQPKSPWDGQYF

V: TRBV6-6
D: TRBD2
J: TRBJ2-7
size: NA
DNA: TGTGCCAGCAGCGTAATAGCGGGAGGGCTGGTTGAGCAGTACTTC
CDR3: CASSVIAGGLVEQYF

V: TRBV5-1
D: NA
J: TRBJ2-7
size: NA
DNA: TGCGCCAGCAGCTTACTCAGGGACTACGAGCAGTACTTC
CDR3: CASSLLRDYEQYF

V: TRBV10-3
D: NA
J: TRBJ2-7
size: NA
DNA: TGTGCCATCAGTGGGGGGGCAGGTGGCTCCTACGAGCAGTACTTC
CDR3: CAISGGAGGSYEQYF

V: TRBV7-2
D: NA
J: TRBJ2-7
size: NA
DNA: TGTGCCAGCAGCTTAGGGTCCCTCGAGCAGTACTTC
CDR3: CASSLGSLEQYF

V: TRBV5-5
D: NA
J: TRBJ2-5
size: NA
DNA: TGTGCCAGCAGTCCTCCGGGACACCAAGAGACCCAGTACTTC
CDR3: CASSPPGHQETQYF

V: TRBV5-1
D: TRBD1
J: TRBJ2-7
size: NA
DNA: TGCGCCAGCAGTTATACCGGGACAGGGGGTTCCTACGAGCAGTACTTC
CDR3: CASSYTGTGGSYEQYF

V: TRBV5-1
D: NA
J: TRBJ2-7
size: NA
DNA: TGCGCCAGCAGCTTTCAGGGTATGGGCTACGAGCAGTACTTC
CDR3: CASSFQGMGYEQYF

V: TRBV28
D: NA
J: TRBJ2-7
size: NA
DNA: TGTGCCAGCAGTGTCCCCTCCAGGTCCGTTTCCTACGAGCAGTACTTC
CDR3: CASSVPSRSVSYEQYF

V: TRBV6-5
D: NA
J: TRBJ1-5
size: NA
DNA: TGTGCCAGCAGTTACTCCCGGAATCAGCCCCAGCATTTT
CDR3: CASSYSRNQPQHF

V: TRBV5-1
D: TRBD1
J: TRBJ2-7
size: NA
DNA: TGCGCCAGCAGCTTTCAGGGGGCCTACGAGCAGTACTTC
CDR3: CASSFQGAYEQYF

V: TRBV7-2
D: TRBD2
J: TRBJ2-7
size: NA
DNA: TGTGCCAGCAGCTTAGGGGCGGGGGTCTACGAGCAGTACTTC
CDR3: CASSLGAGVYEQYF

V: TRBV29-1
D: TRBD1
J: TRBJ2-3
size: NA
DNA: TGCAGCGTCGCCCGGACAGGTAGCACAGATACGCAGTATTTT
CDR3: CSVARTGSTDTQYF

V: TRBV19
D: TRBD1
J: TRBJ2-7
size: NA
DNA: TGTGCCAGTAGTAGGGACGGGACAGGAGGCTCCTACGAGCAGTACTTC
CDR3: CASSRDGTGGSYEQYF

V: TRBV27
D: NA
J: TRBJ1-6
size: NA
DNA: TGTGCCAGCAGTTCGCCGCGGCTTGATAATTCACCCCTCCACTTT
CDR3: CASSSPRLDNSPLHF

V: TRBV9
D: TRBD1
J: TRBJ1-6
size: NA
DNA: TGTGCCAGCAGCTTGGGACAGAATTCACCCCTCCACTTT
CDR3: CASSLGQNSPLHF

V: TRBV20-1
D: NA
J: TRBJ2-3
size: NA
DNA: TGCAGTGCTCTACCTCGGGATACGCAGTATTTT
CDR3: CSALPRDTQYF

V: TRBV4-1
D: NA
J: TRBJ1-3
size: NA
DNA: TGCGCCAGCAGCCAAGGGGCTAACATGAAGAGCTCTGGAAACACCATATATTTT
CDR3: CASSQGANMKSSGNTIYF

V: TRBV2
D: TRBD1
J: TRBJ2-3
size: NA
DNA: TGTGCCAGCAGTCTCGGGACAGGGAAGACAGATACGCAGTATTTT
CDR3: CASSLGTGKTDTQYF

V: TRBV7-9
D: NA
J: TRBJ2-6
size: NA
DNA: TGTGCCAGCACCAAGGGAGGTGGCGTTGGAACGGTTGGGGCCAACGTCCTGACTTTC
CDR3: CASTKGGGVGTVGANVLTF

V: TRBV5-1
D: TRBD1
J: TRBJ2-7
size: NA
DNA: TGCGCCAGCAGCCTGGGACAGGCCCCTACCTACGAGCAGTACTTC
CDR3: CASSLGQAPTYEQYF

V: TRBV27
D: NA
J: TRBJ1-2
size: few
DNA: TGTGCCAGCAGTCTCTATGGGGCCCCCTATGGCTACACCTTC
CDR3: CASSLYGAPYGYTF

V: TRBV12-5
D: NA
J: TRBJ2-3
size: NA
DNA: TGTGCTAGTGGTTCCACAGATACGCAGTATTTT
CDR3: CASGSTDTQYF

V: TRBV9
D: NA
J: TRBJ1-6
size: NA
DNA: TGTGCCAGCAGCGCTGAGGGACATTCACCCCCCCTCCACTTT
CDR3: CASSAEGHSPPLHF

V: TRBV6-5
D: NA
J: TRBJ1-5
size: NA
DNA: TGTGCCAGCAGGGGAGAGAATCAGCCCCAGCATTTT
CDR3: CASRGENQPQHF

V: TRBV4-1
D: TRBD1
J: TRBJ1-1
size: NA
DNA: TGCGCCAGCAGCCAAGGACAGGGGATCAACACTGAAGCTTTCTTT
CDR3: CASSQGQGINTEAFF

V: TRBV6-1
D: NA
J: TRBJ2-2
size: NA
DNA: TGTGCCAGCAGTGAATTGGCGGCGTCCGCGAACACCGGGGAGCTGTTTTTT
CDR3: CASSELAASANTGELFF

V: TRBV19
D: TRBD2
J: TRBJ2-7
size: NA
DNA: TGTGCCAGTAAGGATAGCGGGAGGAGCTACGAGCAGTACTTC
CDR3: CASKDSGRSYEQYF